This T cell receptor (beta chain) emerged from a study of cytomegalovirus exposure and HLA in healthy donors. PCR primers comprised 60 Vbeta and 13 Jbeta primers. TCRdb's copy holds only in-frame clones and misses some; the assay was immunoSEQ multiplex PCR. The data hold about 70,000 clones, with just under 75% observed a single time. V lost 6 bases and J lost 2; bases outside the gene matches: 15. Germline V gives CDR1 MRHNA, CDR2 SNTAGT. The CDR3 is 17 amino acids. V gene TRBV6-4 combines with J gene TRBJ1-2, with 7 positions matching TRBD1. Sample: PBMCs. The clonotype was recovered from a human donor in good health. DNA for the CDR3: TGTGCCAGCAGCCCAGAGGACAACAGGGGAGAGAACTATGGCTACACCTTC. Encoded protein: CASSPEDNRGENYGYTF.